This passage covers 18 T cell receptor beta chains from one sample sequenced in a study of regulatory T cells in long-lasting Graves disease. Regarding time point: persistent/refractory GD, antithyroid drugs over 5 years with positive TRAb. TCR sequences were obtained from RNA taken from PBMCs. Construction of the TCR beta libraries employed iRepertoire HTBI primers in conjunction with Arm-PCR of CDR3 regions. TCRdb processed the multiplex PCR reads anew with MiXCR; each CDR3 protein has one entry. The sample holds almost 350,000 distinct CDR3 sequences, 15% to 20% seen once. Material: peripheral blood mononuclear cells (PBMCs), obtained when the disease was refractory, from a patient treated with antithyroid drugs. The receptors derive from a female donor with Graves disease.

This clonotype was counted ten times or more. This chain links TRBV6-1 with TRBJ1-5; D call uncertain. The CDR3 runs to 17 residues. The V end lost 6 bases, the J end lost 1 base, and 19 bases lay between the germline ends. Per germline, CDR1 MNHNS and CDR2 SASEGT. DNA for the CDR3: TGTGCCAGCAGCGACCTCGGACGGGCACTAAGCAATCAGCCCCAGCATTTT. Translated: CASSDLGRALSNQPQHF.

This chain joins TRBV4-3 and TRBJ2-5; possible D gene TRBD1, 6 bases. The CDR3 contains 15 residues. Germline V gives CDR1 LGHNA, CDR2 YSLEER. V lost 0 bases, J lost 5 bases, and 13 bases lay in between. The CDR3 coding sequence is TGCGCCAGCAGCCAAGATCTCGGACAGATCGAGACCCAGTACTTC. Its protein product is CASSQDLGQIETQYF.

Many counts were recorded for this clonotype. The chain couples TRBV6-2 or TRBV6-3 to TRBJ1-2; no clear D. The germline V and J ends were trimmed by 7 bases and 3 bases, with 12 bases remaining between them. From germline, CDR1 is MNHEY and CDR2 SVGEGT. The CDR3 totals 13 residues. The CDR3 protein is CASTLMNDYGYTF. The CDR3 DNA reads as TGTGCCAGCACCCTGATGAACGACTATGGCTACACCTTC.

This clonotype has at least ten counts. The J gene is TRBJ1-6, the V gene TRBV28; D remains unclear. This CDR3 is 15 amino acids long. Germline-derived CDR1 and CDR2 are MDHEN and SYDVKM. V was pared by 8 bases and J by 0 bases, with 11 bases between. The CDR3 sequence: CASRMRSSYNSPLHF. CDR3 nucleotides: TGTGCCAGCCGGATGCGGAGCTCCTATAATTCACCCCTCCACTTT.

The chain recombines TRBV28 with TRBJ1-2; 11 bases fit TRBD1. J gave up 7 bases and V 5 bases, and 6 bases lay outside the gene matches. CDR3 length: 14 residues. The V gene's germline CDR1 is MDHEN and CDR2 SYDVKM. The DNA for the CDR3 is TGTGCCAGCAGTGCCGGACAGGGGGCGGTTGGCTACACCTTC. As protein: CASSAGQGAVGYTF.

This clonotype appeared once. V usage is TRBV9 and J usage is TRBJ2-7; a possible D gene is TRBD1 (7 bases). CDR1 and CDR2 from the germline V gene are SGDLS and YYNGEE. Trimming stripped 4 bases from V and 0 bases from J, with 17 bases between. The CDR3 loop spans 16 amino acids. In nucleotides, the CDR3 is TGTGCCAGCAGCCCCGGAGGGGGCAGGAGCTCCTACGAGCAGTACTTC. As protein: CASSPGGGRSSYEQYF.

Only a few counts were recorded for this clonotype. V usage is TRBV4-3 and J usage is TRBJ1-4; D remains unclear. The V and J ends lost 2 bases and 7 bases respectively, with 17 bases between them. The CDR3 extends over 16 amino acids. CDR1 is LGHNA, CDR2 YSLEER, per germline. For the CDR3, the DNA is TGCGCCAGCAGCCAAACGCTAGCGGGTATTATTGAAAAACTGTTTTTT. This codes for CASSQTLAGIIEKLFF.

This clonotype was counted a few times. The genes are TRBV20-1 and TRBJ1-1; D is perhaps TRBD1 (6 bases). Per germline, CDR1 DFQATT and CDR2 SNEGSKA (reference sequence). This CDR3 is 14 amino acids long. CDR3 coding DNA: TGCACTCCCCAGGGGCCTGGGGGGAACACTGAAGCTTTCTTT. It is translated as CTPQGPGGNTEAFF.

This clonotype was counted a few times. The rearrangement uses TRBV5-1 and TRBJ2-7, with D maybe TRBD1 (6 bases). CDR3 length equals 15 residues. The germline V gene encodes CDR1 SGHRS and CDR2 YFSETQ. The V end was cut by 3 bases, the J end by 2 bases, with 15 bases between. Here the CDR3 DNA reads TGCGCCAGCAGCTCCGAACGGGACAAAACCTACGAGCAGTACTTC. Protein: CASSSERDKTYEQYF.

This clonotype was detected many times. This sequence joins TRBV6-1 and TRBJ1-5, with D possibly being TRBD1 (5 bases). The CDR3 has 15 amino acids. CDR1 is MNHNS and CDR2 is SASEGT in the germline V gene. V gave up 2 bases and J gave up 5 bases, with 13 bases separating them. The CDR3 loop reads CASSEIGAGHQPQHF. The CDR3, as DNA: TGTGCCAGCAGTGAAATAGGGGCAGGGCATCAGCCCCAGCATTTT.

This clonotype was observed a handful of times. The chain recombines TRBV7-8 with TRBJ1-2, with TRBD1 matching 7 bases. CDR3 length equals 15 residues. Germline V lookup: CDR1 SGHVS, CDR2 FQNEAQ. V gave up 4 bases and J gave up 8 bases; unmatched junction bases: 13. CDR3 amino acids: CASSSLIKGAGGYTF. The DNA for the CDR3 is TGTGCCAGCAGCTCTCTTATTAAGGGGGCGGGGGGCTACACCTTC.

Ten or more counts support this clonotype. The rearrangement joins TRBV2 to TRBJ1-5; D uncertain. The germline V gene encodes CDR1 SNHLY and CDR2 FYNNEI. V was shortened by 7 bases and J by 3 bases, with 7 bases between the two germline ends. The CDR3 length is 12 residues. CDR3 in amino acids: CASTYSNQPQHF. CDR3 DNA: TGTGCCAGCACTTACTCCAATCAGCCCCAGCATTTT.

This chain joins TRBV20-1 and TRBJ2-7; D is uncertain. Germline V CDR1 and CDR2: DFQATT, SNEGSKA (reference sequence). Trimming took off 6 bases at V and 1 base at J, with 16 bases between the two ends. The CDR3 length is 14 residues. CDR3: CSAEWLQLSYEQYF. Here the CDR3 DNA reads TGCAGTGCGGAGTGGCTCCAACTTTCCTACGAGCAGTACTTC.

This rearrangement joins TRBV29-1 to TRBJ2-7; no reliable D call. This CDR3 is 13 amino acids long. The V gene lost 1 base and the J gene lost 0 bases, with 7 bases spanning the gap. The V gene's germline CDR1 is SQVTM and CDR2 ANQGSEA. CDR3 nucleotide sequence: TGCAGCGTTGAAGGGCTTCACTCCTACGAGCAGTACTTC. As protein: CSVEGLHSYEQYF.

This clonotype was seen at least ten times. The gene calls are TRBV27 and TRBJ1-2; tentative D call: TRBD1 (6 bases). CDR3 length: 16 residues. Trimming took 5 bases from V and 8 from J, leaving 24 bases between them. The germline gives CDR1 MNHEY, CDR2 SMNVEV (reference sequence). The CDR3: CASSVTSTGYAGGYTF. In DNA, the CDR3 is TGTGCCAGCAGTGTAACGTCGACAGGATATGCTGGAGGCTACACCTTC.

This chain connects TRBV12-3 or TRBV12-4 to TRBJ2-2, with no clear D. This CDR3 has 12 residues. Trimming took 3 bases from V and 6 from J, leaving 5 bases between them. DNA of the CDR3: TGTGCCAGCAGTTTTTGGTCCGGGGAGCTGTTTTTT. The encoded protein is CASSFWSGELFF.

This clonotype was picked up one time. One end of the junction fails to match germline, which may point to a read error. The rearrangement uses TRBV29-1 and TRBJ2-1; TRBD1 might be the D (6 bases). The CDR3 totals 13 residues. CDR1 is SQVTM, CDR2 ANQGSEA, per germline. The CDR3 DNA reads TGCAGCGCTGAAGGGGACACCTACAATGAGCAGTTCTTC. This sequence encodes CSAEGDTYNEQFF.

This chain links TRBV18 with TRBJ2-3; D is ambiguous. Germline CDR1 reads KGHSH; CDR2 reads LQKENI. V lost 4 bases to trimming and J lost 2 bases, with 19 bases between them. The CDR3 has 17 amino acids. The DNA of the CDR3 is TGTGCCAGCTCACGAACCCTGGGTCGGTGGAACACAGATACGCAGTATTTT. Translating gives CASSRTLGRWNTDTQYF.